In this sample, the clone carrying this T cell receptor (beta chain) turned up a few times. The V segment lost 9 bases and the J segment 4 bases; nucleotides outside the gene matches: 15. Germline V gives CDR1 KGHDR, CDR2 SFDVKD. There are 17 residues in the CDR3. These data come from a study of blood T cell repertoires in COVID-19. Whole-study context: Acute and convalescent COVID-19 specimens originated in the United States, Italy and Spain.

Sequenced by immunoSEQ multiplex PCR; TCRdb stores in-frame clones only, minus some. The data contain hundreds of thousands of clones, around nine tenths of them seen just once; the ten biggest clones take up approximately 10%. Sequenced material: PBMCs or T cells enriched from blood (not recorded which). The source is a woman between 45 and 60 years old who had recovered from COVID-19. The chain links TRBV24-1 to TRBJ1-5, with 9 positions matching TRBD1. As DNA, the CDR3 is TGTGCCACCGGTACCCGGGACAGGGAAAGGAGGAATCAGCCCCAGCATTTT. It yields the protein CATGTRDRERRNQPQHF.